This T cell receptor (beta chain) was captured in a study of persistence of HIV-infected CD4 T cells. The libraries were made with immunoSEQ version 4 in survey mode. Sequencing was performed with immunoSEQ multiplex PCR; in TCRdb, only in-frame clones are kept and a portion is missing. Here the sample spans approximately 39,000 clones, 75% to 90% being singletons. Overlapping HIV-1 Gag 15-mer peptides at 0.85 to 1 ug per peptide per mL were used. Memory cells lacking CD40L and CD69 with high CD45RO were sorted. Comments on this clone: Its specificity is unknown.

CDR1 is SGHVS and CDR2 is FQNEAQ in the germline V gene. The V end was cut by 4 bases, the J end by 7 bases, with 16 bases between. The CDR3 covers 15 residues. The chain combines TRBV7-8 with TRBJ1-4, with a weak D call TRBD1 (5 bases). This receptor was identified in an adult with HIV. The donor label of this sample is uncertain. This specimen consisted of cultured CD4+ T cells from PBMCs, obtained from a patient who received antiretroviral therapy. CDR3 loop: CASSSDSDRLEKLFF. DNA for the CDR3: TGTGCCAGCAGCTCCGACTCCGACAGACTTGAAAAACTGTTTTTT.